Listed below are T cell receptor beta chains from one sample, sequenced in a study of CD8 T cells in ankylosing spondylitis. TCRdb reprocessed the 5' RACE reads via MiXCR and lists one record per CDR3 protein. The sample has about 160,000 distinct CDR3 sequences; more than 40% are singletons. What was sequenced was synovial fluid, either unsorted or a sorted T cell fraction (not recorded which). The receptors were gathered from a male donor with ankylosing spondylitis. Each CDR3 is given with its conserved first and last residue. A D gene is named only where the DNA matches it firmly. Size tells how often a clone was seen (once, few, many) or the class of an expanded clone, and some rows leave it out.

cdr3_nt cdr3_aa d_call clone_size j_call v_call
TGCAGCGTTCGGACTAGCGGCACCTACGAGCAGTACTTC CSVRTSGTYEQYF TRBD2 many TRBJ2-7 TRBV29-1
TGTGCCAGCAGTTTACTGCCGGGACAGGGGGCGGAGGCGGATACGCAGTATTTT CASSLLPGQGAEADTQYF TRBD1 . TRBJ2-3 TRBV12-3/TRBV12-4
TGTGCCAGCAGTTTGGTACTAGCGATCTACTCTGGGGCCAACGTCCTGACTTTC CASSLVLAIYSGANVLTF TRBD2 few TRBJ2-6 TRBV12-3/TRBV12-4
TGTGCCACCAGTGACTCACTAGCGGGGACGAACTCCTACAATGAGCAGTTCTTC CATSDSLAGTNSYNEQFF TRBD2 . TRBJ2-1 TRBV24-1
TGTGCCAGCAGCCAGGGGGGACTAGTCTCCTACGAGCAGTACTTC CASSQGGLVSYEQYF TRBD2 . TRBJ2-7 TRBV3-1
TGTGCCACCAGCAGAGTCTCACGCGGACAGGGGATTTGGGAGACCCAGTACTTC CATSRVSRGQGIWETQYF TRBD1 . TRBJ2-5 TRBV15
TGCGCCAGCAGGGAAAAGTACACCGGGGAGCTGTTTTTT CASREKYTGELFF . . TRBJ2-2 TRBV5-1
TGTGCCAGCAGCGGTTGGGGATCGCAGTATTTT CASSGWGSQYF . . TRBJ2-3 TRBV2
TGTGCCAGCTCTCGCCGCCAGCTGCGGGAGACCCAGTACTTC CASSRRQLRETQYF . . TRBJ2-5 TRBV18
TGTGCCGTAATGAGCGGGAGTCCATACAATGAGCAGTTCTTC CAVMSGSPYNEQFF TRBD2 few TRBJ2-1 TRBV27
TGCAGTGCTAGGTCCCCGGTGTCTGTGACCAATGAGCAGTTCTTC CSARSPVSVTNEQFF . many TRBJ2-1 TRBV20-1
TGTGCCAGCAGCTTAATCTTCTTCCCCCCGCCAGGGAATCAGCCCCAGCATTTT CASSLIFFPPPGNQPQHF . . TRBJ1-5 TRBV7-3
TGTGCCAGCAGTTCAACAGGTTGGGGGAGTAATTCACCCCTCCACTTT CASSSTGWGSNSPLHF . . TRBJ1-6 TRBV12-3/TRBV12-4
TGTGCCAGCAGCTTAGGCTTCAACCCGTACAATGAGCAGTTCTTC CASSLGFNPYNEQFF . . TRBJ2-1 TRBV13